This T cell receptor (beta chain) was sequenced during a study of T-cell memory formation after mild COVID-19. Germline values: CDR1 GTSNPN, CDR2 SVGIG (reference sequence). This CDR3 has 18 amino acids. Trimming cost V 0 bases and J 6 bases; bases outside gene matches: 15. TCRdb recomputed calls from the 5' RACE reads with MiXCR, one row per CDR3 protein. The data contain hundreds of thousands of distinct CDR3 sequences, 25% to 30% of them singletons. Of note for this clonotype: Its antigen is unidentified.

Study conclusions and caveats: Clones that contracted from day 15 to 85 had balanced CD4/CD8; later expanders were CD4+ biased. In second-wave clones peaking day 37, SARS-CoV-2 specificity remained unconfirmed.

Sequencing input: PBMCs or a T cell subset sorted from them (not recorded which). This chain links TRBV30 with TRBJ2-3, with TRBD2 matching 10 bases. The clonotype was recovered from an adult woman who had mild COVID-19 (a few samples of this study predate the infection). Cell type and time point are not known. The CDR3 sequence: CAWSVSRTSGPRGDTQYF. Here the CDR3 DNA reads TGTGCCTGGAGTGTTTCCCGGACTAGCGGCCCTAGAGGGGATACGCAGTATTTT.